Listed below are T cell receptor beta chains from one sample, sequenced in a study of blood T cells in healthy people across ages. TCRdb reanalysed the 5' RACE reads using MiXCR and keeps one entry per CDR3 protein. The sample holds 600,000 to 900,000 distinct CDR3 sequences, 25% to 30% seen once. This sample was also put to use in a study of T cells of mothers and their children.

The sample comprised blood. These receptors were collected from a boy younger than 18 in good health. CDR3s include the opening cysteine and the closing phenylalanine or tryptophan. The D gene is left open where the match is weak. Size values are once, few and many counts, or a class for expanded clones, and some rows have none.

CDR3nt: TGTGCCAGCAGTTTGGGGGTTGGGTATGGCTACACCTTC
CDR3aa: CASSLGVGYGYTF
abundance: many
d_gene: .
v_gene: TRBV27
j_gene: TRBJ1-2

CDR3nt: TGTGCCAGCAGCTTAGGGTCCGGGGTGAGGGAAAAACTGTTTTTT
CDR3aa: CASSLGSGVREKLFF
abundance: .
d_gene: .
v_gene: TRBV7-2
j_gene: TRBJ1-4

CDR3nt: TGTGCCAGCAGTCCCGAGTCAGGGAGAACCTACGAGCAGTACTTC
CDR3aa: CASSPESGRTYEQYF
abundance: .
d_gene: .
v_gene: TRBV6-5
j_gene: TRBJ2-7

CDR3nt: TGTGCCAGCACCCCGGGGGGGCTTGGCTACACCTTC
CDR3aa: CASTPGGLGYTF
abundance: .
d_gene: .
v_gene: TRBV6-5
j_gene: TRBJ1-2

CDR3nt: TGTGCCAGCATAGGCCTGGGAGGGGACGGTTTTTACGGAAACACCATATATTTT
CDR3aa: CASIGLGGDGFYGNTIYF
abundance: once
d_gene: .
v_gene: TRBV6-1
j_gene: TRBJ1-3

CDR3nt: TGTGCCAGTCGACCGGGTCCTCGGGTCTATGGCTACACCTTC
CDR3aa: CASRPGPRVYGYTF
abundance: .
d_gene: .
v_gene: TRBV2
j_gene: TRBJ1-2

CDR3nt: TGCGCCAGCAGCTTGCACAAGGGAGCGGGGACTTCCTACGAGCAGTACTTC
CDR3aa: CASSLHKGAGTSYEQYF
abundance: .
d_gene: TRBD2
v_gene: TRBV5-1
j_gene: TRBJ2-7

CDR3nt: TGTGCCAGCAGGCGGGGGCTTACGATGTACAATGAGCAGTTCTTC
CDR3aa: CASRRGLTMYNEQFF
abundance: few
d_gene: .
v_gene: TRBV21-1
j_gene: TRBJ2-1

CDR3nt: TGCAGTGCTAGATCCTCAGGTAGTGGGGGTACGCAGTATTTT
CDR3aa: CSARSSGSGGTQYF
abundance: .
d_gene: .
v_gene: TRBV20-1
j_gene: TRBJ2-3

CDR3nt: TGCAGTGCTAGAGAGCATTCGCGGGCTGGAAACACCATATATTTT
CDR3aa: CSAREHSRAGNTIYF
abundance: .
d_gene: .
v_gene: TRBV20-1
j_gene: TRBJ1-3

CDR3nt: TGTGCCAGCAGTTTCCAGGACAGTCCCAGGTGGCCCCAGCATTTT
CDR3aa: CASSFQDSPRWPQHF
abundance: few
d_gene: .
v_gene: TRBV12-3/TRBV12-4
j_gene: TRBJ1-5

CDR3nt: TGCAGTGCTATAGGTAGCGGGGGAAACCAAGAGACCCAGTACTTC
CDR3aa: CSAIGSGGNQETQYF
abundance: .
d_gene: TRBD2
v_gene: TRBV20-1
j_gene: TRBJ2-5

CDR3nt: TGTGCCAGCAGCCCCCGGACTAGCGGGGGGCCTCCCTACAATGAGCAGTTCTTC
CDR3aa: CASSPRTSGGPPYNEQFF
abundance: .
d_gene: TRBD2
v_gene: TRBV9
j_gene: TRBJ2-1

CDR3nt: TGCAGCGTTGGGGCGGGACTAGCGGGGAGCCAGTTCTTC
CDR3aa: CSVGAGLAGSQFF
abundance: .
d_gene: TRBD2
v_gene: TRBV29-1
j_gene: TRBJ2-1

CDR3nt: TGTGCCAGCAGTCCTGTCTATATTGGGGACAGGGCTTCCAATGAGCAGTTCTTC
CDR3aa: CASSPVYIGDRASNEQFF
abundance: .
d_gene: TRBD1
v_gene: TRBV28
j_gene: TRBJ2-1

CDR3nt: TGTGCCAGCTCGCCACCAAACAGGACGAACACCGGGGAGCTGTTTTTT
CDR3aa: CASSPPNRTNTGELFF
abundance: few
d_gene: .
v_gene: TRBV18
j_gene: TRBJ2-2

CDR3nt: TGTGCCAGCAGTTACTCTGCCCCGGCAGGGCGTTCACCCCTCCACTTT
CDR3aa: CASSYSAPAGRSPLHF
abundance: .
d_gene: .
v_gene: TRBV6-5
j_gene: TRBJ1-6

CDR3nt: TGTGCCAGCAGTTCCAAGACCCAAGAGACCCAGTACTTC
CDR3aa: CASSSKTQETQYF
abundance: .
d_gene: .
v_gene: TRBV12-3/TRBV12-4
j_gene: TRBJ2-5

CDR3nt: TGTGCCATCAGTGCCGGGGATAGCAATCAGCCCCAGCATTTT
CDR3aa: CAISAGDSNQPQHF
abundance: .
d_gene: .
v_gene: TRBV10-3
j_gene: TRBJ1-5

CDR3nt: TGTGCCAGCAGCGACGGGGGAACTACCCGGTATTTT
CDR3aa: CASSDGGTTRYF
abundance: .
d_gene: .
v_gene: TRBV12-3/TRBV12-4
j_gene: TRBJ2-3

CDR3nt: TGTGCCAGCAGCCAGACCGTAGATGACACCATATATTTT
CDR3aa: CASSQTVDDTIYF
abundance: .
d_gene: .
v_gene: TRBV3-1
j_gene: TRBJ1-3

CDR3nt: TGCAGTGCTAGTGATGTTTCGAGCGCCAAGTTGGGTGAGCAGTTCTTC
CDR3aa: CSASDVSSAKLGEQFF
abundance: .
d_gene: .
v_gene: TRBV20-1
j_gene: TRBJ2-1

CDR3nt: TGTGCCAGCAGCTTTACAGGGGGGCTGAACACTGAAGCTTTCTTT
CDR3aa: CASSFTGGLNTEAFF
abundance: .
d_gene: TRBD1
v_gene: TRBV6-5
j_gene: TRBJ1-1

CDR3nt: TGTGCCAGTAGCAACGGCTACGCCTATGGCTACACCTTC
CDR3aa: CASSNGYAYGYTF
abundance: .
d_gene: .
v_gene: TRBV19
j_gene: TRBJ1-2

CDR3nt: TGTGCCAGCAGCTTATATAGCGGGAGTGTAGATACGCAGTATTTT
CDR3aa: CASSLYSGSVDTQYF
abundance: .
d_gene: TRBD2
v_gene: TRBV7-3
j_gene: TRBJ2-3

CDR3nt: TGCGCCAGCAGCCAAGATAACCCAACAGGAGAGAACCCCTACGAGCAGTACTTC
CDR3aa: CASSQDNPTGENPYEQYF
abundance: few
d_gene: .
v_gene: TRBV4-1
j_gene: TRBJ2-7

CDR3nt: TGTGCCATCAAATCCGGGACCGAAAGGGATGAGCAGTTCTTC
CDR3aa: CAIKSGTERDEQFF
abundance: few
d_gene: .
v_gene: TRBV10-3
j_gene: TRBJ2-1

CDR3nt: TGTGCCAGCAGCCAAGAACCTACCCTTGTTTACGAGCAGTACTTC
CDR3aa: CASSQEPTLVYEQYF
abundance: .
d_gene: .
v_gene: TRBV14
j_gene: TRBJ2-7

CDR3nt: TGCGCCAGCAGCGGGGGACAAGGCGGCGGGCAGTACTTC
CDR3aa: CASSGGQGGGQYF
abundance: .
d_gene: .
v_gene: TRBV10-1
j_gene: TRBJ2-7

CDR3nt: TGCGCCAGCAGCCTAACAGGGTTGAAGCAAGCAGATACGCAGTATTTT
CDR3aa: CASSLTGLKQADTQYF
abundance: .
d_gene: .
v_gene: TRBV5-1
j_gene: TRBJ2-3

CDR3nt: TGTGCCAGCAGTTATCAGAGGGAGGCTCCGGGGGATGAGCAGTACTTC
CDR3aa: CASSYQREAPGDEQYF
abundance: .
d_gene: .
v_gene: TRBV6-5
j_gene: TRBJ2-7

CDR3nt: TGTGCCAGCAGTTACTCCGGAGGGGGCGATGGCTACACCTTC
CDR3aa: CASSYSGGGDGYTF
abundance: few
d_gene: TRBD1
v_gene: TRBV6-6
j_gene: TRBJ1-2

CDR3nt: TGTGCCAGCAGGGACCTCGGCGGGAAGGGTGGCTACACCTTC
CDR3aa: CASRDLGGKGGYTF
abundance: .
d_gene: .
v_gene: TRBV2
j_gene: TRBJ1-2

CDR3nt: TGTGCCAGCAGTTACAGGGACACCTCTAATTCACCCCTCCACTTT
CDR3aa: CASSYRDTSNSPLHF
abundance: few
d_gene: .
v_gene: TRBV6-5
j_gene: TRBJ1-6

CDR3nt: TGTGCCAGCAGTTACTCGAATGGGGGACCCCTCCACTTT
CDR3aa: CASSYSNGGPLHF
abundance: few
d_gene: .
v_gene: TRBV6-6
j_gene: TRBJ1-6

CDR3nt: TGTGCCAGCAGTTTACGAGGACAGATGAACACTGAAGCTTTCTTT
CDR3aa: CASSLRGQMNTEAFF
abundance: .
d_gene: .
v_gene: TRBV12-3/TRBV12-4
j_gene: TRBJ1-1

CDR3nt: TGCGCCAGCACCCAGACCGGGACTAGCGGTACAGATACGCAGTATTTT
CDR3aa: CASTQTGTSGTDTQYF
abundance: .
d_gene: TRBD2
v_gene: TRBV5-1
j_gene: TRBJ2-3

CDR3nt: TGCGCCAGCAGCCCGGGGGCGGGAGCCAAAAACATTCAGTACTTC
CDR3aa: CASSPGAGAKNIQYF
abundance: .
d_gene: .
v_gene: TRBV5-1
j_gene: TRBJ2-4

CDR3nt: TGTGCCAGCAGCAACGGACACGCCACCAGAATTAGTAACGAAAAACTGTTTTTT
CDR3aa: CASSNGHATRISNEKLFF
abundance: .
d_gene: .
v_gene: TRBV3-1
j_gene: TRBJ1-4

CDR3nt: TGTGCCACCAGTGGGGGACGAGGGGCCCAAGAGACCCAGTACTTC
CDR3aa: CATSGGRGAQETQYF
abundance: few
d_gene: .
v_gene: TRBV24-1
j_gene: TRBJ2-5

CDR3nt: TGTGCCAGCAGCTTAGAGATGGGCGGGGGCCTTAGCACAGATACGCAGTATTTT
CDR3aa: CASSLEMGGGLSTDTQYF
abundance: .
d_gene: .
v_gene: TRBV7-8
j_gene: TRBJ2-3

CDR3nt: TGTGCCAGCAGCCCCCCGGACAGGCTAAACACTGAAGCTTTCTTT
CDR3aa: CASSPPDRLNTEAFF
abundance: .
d_gene: TRBD1
v_gene: TRBV7-2
j_gene: TRBJ1-1

CDR3nt: TGCGCCAGCAGTCTTAGTGGAGGGATCGGCTCCTATAATTCACCCCTCCACTTT
CDR3aa: CASSLSGGIGSYNSPLHF
abundance: few
d_gene: .
v_gene: TRBV5-1
j_gene: TRBJ1-6

CDR3nt: TGTGCCAGCAGCTCCAGGGGGACAGGATCCTACGAGCAGTACTTC
CDR3aa: CASSSRGTGSYEQYF
abundance: few
d_gene: TRBD1
v_gene: TRBV3-1
j_gene: TRBJ2-7

CDR3nt: TGTGCCAGCAGCCCCGTTGGGCAGGGCTCTCAGCCCCAGCATTTT
CDR3aa: CASSPVGQGSQPQHF
abundance: .
d_gene: .
v_gene: TRBV7-9
j_gene: TRBJ1-5

CDR3nt: TGCGCCAGCAGCCAACAGACAGGGACTGAAGCTTTCTTT
CDR3aa: CASSQQTGTEAFF
abundance: few
d_gene: TRBD1
v_gene: TRBV4-1
j_gene: TRBJ1-1

CDR3nt: TGTGCCAGCAACTTATCGGGGGGATCCTACGAGCAGTACTTC
CDR3aa: CASNLSGGSYEQYF
abundance: .
d_gene: TRBD2
v_gene: TRBV7-2
j_gene: TRBJ2-7